Detailed here is one T cell receptor beta chain. Its antigen is currently not known. No qualities accompany the bases; no much larger clone lies one base away. The library relied on 5' RACE. TCRdb shows the sequencer as Illumina HiSeq 2500. The second PCR ran for roughly 7 to 11 cycles and used a J-beta primer mix along with a sample-barcoded 5' primer. Each TCR beta cDNA molecule received a unique molecular identifier from a template-switch 5' adaptor carrying 12 random nucleotides. Each sample yielded at least 3 million CDR3-containing paired-end reads. First-strand cDNA synthesis was performed from all RNA using the Mint cDNA synthesis kit, with priming by a TRBC-specific oligonucleotide. Following uracil-DNA glycosylase treatment, all cDNA underwent a first 18-cycle PCR with the universal primers M1SS and BC2_uni_R. Per the authors' processing: For normalization, 1 million high-quality reads were randomly selected from each sample, with every read carrying a distinct molecular identifier. Instead of being binned into consensus sequences, reads with shared molecular identifiers were discarded. MiTCR, with a Q25 quality threshold and the strictest error-elimination algorithm, was used for CDR3 identification, clonotype clustering and error correction. A nonparametric unseen species model using Euler transformation provided a lower-bound estimate of total TCR beta diversity. TCRdb trimmed public reads at Q25 via fastp, called clones via MiXCR and kept in-frame beta chains. Every distinct CDR3 protein forms one entry, paired with its most common genes and DNA. The V and J calls shown here were made by TCRdb, not taken from the authors' results. The sample table holds 650,000 to 700,000 distinct CDR3 sequences, of which around 52% were seen once. Less than 15% of the sample is taken by the ten largest.

The donors were roughly 40 Caucasian individuals from Russia, aged roughly 6 to 100 years, who were systemically healthy. About 10 milliliters of peripheral blood were drawn from each donor into EDTA-treated Vacutainer tubes. PBMCs were isolated by Ficoll-Paque density-gradient centrifugation, with at least 6 million obtained per sample. Trizol reagent was used to extract total RNA from the PBMCs, yielding at least 5.5 micrograms per sample. For every donor, flow cytometry on a PBMC aliquot measured the percentage of naive CD45RAhigh/CD27high T cells. The CDR3 spans 15 residues, from the cysteine through the phenylalanine. Kept here is only the CDR3 DNA, which spans 45 bases and is read in frame from base 1. Trimming takes 0 bases from V and 7 bases from J, and the germline ends sit 14 bases apart. For CDR1 and CDR2, the germline V gene lists SGHRS and YFSETQ. The sample originates from a study of blood T cells in healthy people across ages (dated by TCRdb to the mid-2010s). For the study in its entirety: In model experiments, template switching captured roughly one uniquely barcoded TCR beta cDNA molecule for every two T cells. Using the same blood draw, the study looked at two additional independent replicas of 1 million unique cDNA reads for two donors, one aged 18 to 30 and the other aged 80 or older. Four age groups were formed from the donors: young (average approximately 15 years), middle-aged (roughly 38), aged (more than 55) and long-lived (about 80). The study measured age-related changes in TCR beta repertoire diversity using deep sequencing normalized with unique cDNA molecular identifiers. To avoid experimental bias, donors of different ages were distributed randomly across sequencing lanes.

Paper-wide results and their limitations: Donor CMV infection status was unknown, potentially confounding age-related changes in expanded clonotypes. Compared with the aged group, the long-lived group had more naive CD4+ T cells, fewer expanded clones and increased TCR diversity, a pattern suggesting age selection. Since profiling was done on bulk unsorted PBMCs, naive and antigen-experienced compartments could not be conclusively compared. Estimates of total diversity from one million sequenced T cells were regarded as lower bounds and underestimates. Observed TCR beta diversity per million T cells fell roughly linearly with age, and a significant reduction was already apparent by age around 40. Observed TCR beta diversity correlated strongly with the percentage of naive T cells measured by flow cytometry.

The rearranged chain carries TRBV5-1 and TRBJ2-1, with a tentative D gene TRBD1 over 5 matching bases. Sequencing was carried out using blood. This receptor was taken from an elderly woman in good health. The encoded CDR3 is CASSLVEPGWNEQFF. The nucleotide sequence reads TGCGCCAGCAGCTTGGTTGAGCCAGGGTGGAATGAGCAGTTCTTC.